This passage covers 21 T cell receptor beta chains from one sample sequenced in a study of T-cell memory formation after mild COVID-19. TCRdb itself ran the 5' RACE reads through MiXCR, one entry per CDR3 protein. The sample contains roughly 620,000 distinct CDR3 sequences, about a sixth of which appear only once. The sample comprised PBMCs or a T cell subset sorted from them (not recorded which). Receptors originate from an adult woman who had mild COVID-19 (a few samples of this study predate the infection). Cell type and time point are not known.

This sequence joins TRBV4-1 and TRBJ2-3; D not resolved. Per the germline V gene, CDR1 is MGHRA and CDR2 is YSYEKL. Trimming stripped 3 bases from V and 4 bases from J, with 11 bases between. The CDR3 is 14 residues long. CDR3 in amino acids: CASSQHRHADTQYF. CDR3 nucleotides: TGCGCCAGCAGCCAGCACCGACACGCAGATACGCAGTATTTT.

This rearrangement joins TRBV7-9 to TRBJ2-7, with D maybe TRBD1 (6 bases). This CDR3 is 15 amino acids long. The germline V and J ends were trimmed by 2 bases and 0 bases, with 11 bases remaining between them. Germline CDR1 SEHNR, CDR2 FQNEAQ (reference sequence). This chain's CDR3 is CASSLQGSNSYEQYF. The DNA for the CDR3 is TGTGCCAGCAGCTTACAGGGGAGCAACTCCTACGAGCAGTACTTC.

The rearrangement links TRBV7-3 to TRBJ2-2; a weak D match, TRBD1 (5 bases). Trimming removed 5 bases at V and 10 bases at J, with 14 bases between. CDR1 is SGHTA and CDR2 is FQGTGA in the germline V gene. CDR3 size: 13 residues. The CDR3 is CASSELGAVELFF. CDR3 sequence (DNA): TGTGCCAGCAGCGAGCTTGGGGCGGTGGAGCTGTTTTTT.

The genes are TRBV18 and TRBJ2-7; the D is unclear. Per germline, CDR1 KGHSH and CDR2 LQKENI. With 5 bases removed from V and 7 bases from J, the gap between germline ends came to 6 bases. The length of the CDR3 is 10 residues. The CDR3 nucleotides read TGTGCCAGCTCAGGAGTGGAGCAGTACTTC. This sequence encodes CASSGVEQYF. The full variable domain, with the rest looked up from reference TRBV18 and TRBJ2-7, is NAGVMQNPRHLVRRRGQEARLRCSPMKGHSHVYWYRQLPEEGLKFMVYLQKENIIDESGMPKERFSAEFPKEGPSILRIQQVVRGDSAAYFCASSGVEQYFGPGTRLTVT.

A few counts support this clonotype. This chain joins TRBV12-3 or TRBV12-4 and TRBJ1-2, with a weak D call TRBD1 (5 bases). V was cut by 1 base and J by 8 bases, with 14 bases left in between. CDR3 length: 14 residues. The CDR3, as DNA: TGTGCCAGCAGTTTAGGGGACTGGGCCGTAGGCTACACCTTC. Translated, it gives CASSLGDWAVGYTF.

This clonotype was seen a handful of times. The V gene is TRBV12-3 or TRBV12-4, the J gene TRBJ1-2; TRBD1 aligns across 9 bases. Trimming removed 5 bases from V and 1 base from J; junction bases left unmatched: 8. CDR3 size: 16 residues. The CDR3 region has the DNA TGTGCCAGCAGTCCATGGACAGGGGCCGTTAACTATGGCTACACCTTC. It translates to CASSPWTGAVNYGYTF.

This clonotype was seen more than once but under ten times. The chain links TRBV5-1 to TRBJ1-5; a weak D match, TRBD1 (5 bases). V was cut by 1 base and J by 4 bases, with 9 bases left in between. The CDR3 is made up of 14 amino acids. Germline assignment: CDR1 SGHRS and CDR2 YFSETQ. The CDR3 DNA is TGCGCCAGCAGCTTGACCAGGGCGAATCAGCCCCAGCATTTT. Protein product: CASSLTRANQPQHF.

V is TRBV3-1 and J is TRBJ2-1; TRBD2 matches 8 bases. The V segment lost 3 bases and the J segment 8 bases; nucleotides outside the gene matches: 12. CDR1 LGHDT and CDR2 YNNKEL come from the germline V gene (reference sequence). The CDR3 loop spans 16 amino acids. CDR3 region: CASSHDPGTSVDEQFF. The CDR3 nucleotides are TGTGCCAGCAGCCACGACCCCGGGACTAGTGTGGATGAGCAGTTCTTC.

The V gene is TRBV5-6, the J gene TRBJ2-3; possibly TRBD1 or TRBD2 for D (5 bases each). Germline CDR1 reads SGHDT; CDR2 reads YYEEEE. Trimming took off 7 bases at V and 6 bases at J, with 18 bases between the two ends. This CDR3 is 14 amino acids long. As DNA, the CDR3 is TGTGCCAGCGCCGCCGGGACGGTGGAGGATACGCAGTATTTT. It specifies CASAAGTVEDTQYF. Drawing the rest from reference TRBV5-6 and TRBJ2-3, the complete variable domain is DAGVTQSPTHLIKTRGQQVTLRCSPKSGHDTVSWYQQALGQGPQFIFQYYEEEERQRGNFPDRFSGHQFPNYSSELNVNALLLGDSALYLCASAAGTVEDTQYFGPGTRLTVL.

This sequence joins TRBV20-1 and TRBJ2-2; D might be TRBD1 or TRBD2, each matching 5 bases. CDR1 is DFQATT, CDR2 SNEGSKA, per germline (reference sequence). The CDR3 has 12 residues. Trimming cost V 6 bases and J 6 bases, with 11 bases left between them. The CDR3 loop is CSAPMGAGELFF. For the CDR3, the DNA is TGCAGTGCCCCGATGGGGGCCGGGGAGCTGTTTTTT.

The V gene is TRBV6-6, the J gene TRBJ1-1; D might be TRBD1 (5 bases). CDR1 and CDR2 from the germline V gene are MNHNY and SVGAGI (reference sequence). The V and J ends lost 8 bases and 0 bases respectively, with 16 bases between them. The CDR3 has 15 amino acids. CDR3 DNA sequence: TGTGCCAGCTTGATGGGGGGTGACATGAACACTGAAGCTTTCTTT. This translates into CASLMGGDMNTEAFF.

A few counts support this clonotype. This chain connects TRBV4-2 to TRBJ2-7; unclear D gene. The CDR3 totals 15 residues. CDR1 is LGHNA, CDR2 YNFKEQ, per germline. V lost 1 base to trimming and J lost 4 bases, with 14 bases between them. The DNA of the CDR3 is TGTGCCAGCAGCCAAGTCGCCAGCTCGGTGTACGAGCAGTACTTC. This codes for CASSQVASSVYEQYF.

This clonotype was picked up many times. The J gene is TRBJ2-2, the V gene TRBV11-3; D possibly corresponds to TRBD2 (5 bases). V dropped 5 bases and J dropped 4 bases, with 11 bases sitting between them. This CDR3 has 14 amino acids. Germline CDR1 is SGHNT and CDR2 is YENEEA. CDR3 coding DNA: TGTGCCAGCAGCCCGGACCGGGGCACCGGGGAGCTGTTTTTT. It is translated as CASSPDRGTGELFF.

This clonotype was recorded many times. The CDR3 sequence: CATRLAGAGELFF. The CDR3 DNA follows: TGTGCCACCAGACTAGCGGGCGCCGGGGAGCTGTTTTTT. The V and J genes are TRBV7-3 and TRBJ2-2, with 10 bases aligning to TRBD2. The germline gives CDR1 SGHTA, CDR2 FQGTGA. V was clipped by 10 bases and J by 6 bases; unmatched bases: 5. The CDR3 is 13 residues long.

J is TRBJ2-7 and V is TRBV29-1; possibly TRBD1 for D (6 bases). Germline CDR1 SQVTM, CDR2 ANQGSEA. CDR3 length: 14 residues. Trimming pared 7 bases from V and 3 bases from J, leaving 19 bases between. The CDR3 protein is CSALTGPTNYEQYF. CDR3 in DNA: TGCAGCGCCTTAACAGGGCCCACTAACTACGAGCAGTACTTC.

CDR3 loop: CADGRAGGKQFF. In DNA, the CDR3 is TGTGCCGACGGACGGGCGGGCGGTAAGCAGTTCTTC. The V call is TRBV4-2, the J call TRBJ2-1; tentative D call: TRBD2 (5 bases). V was clipped by 11 bases and J by 11 bases, with 19 bases between them. Germline V gene data show CDR1 as LGHNA and CDR2 as YNFKEQ. The CDR3 loop spans 12 amino acids.

This clonotype came up a few times. The J gene is TRBJ2-2, the V gene TRBV24-1; D gene ambiguous. Germline V gene data show CDR1 as KGHDR and CDR2 as SFDVKD. The CDR3 is 15 amino acids. Trimming removed 4 bases from V and 4 bases from J, with 12 bases in between. CDR3 residues: CATSDPLQLTGELFF. The CDR3 DNA sequence: TGTGCCACCAGTGACCCCCTACAGCTCACCGGGGAGCTGTTTTTT.

This clonotype was found many times. The chain employs TRBV12-3 or TRBV12-4 and TRBJ1-2, with TRBD1 identical over 7 bases. J lost 3 bases, V lost 5 bases, and 3 bases had no gene match. The CDR3 is 13 amino acids. This CDR3 is CASSVDRDYGYTF. CDR3 bases: TGTGCCAGCAGTGTCGACAGGGACTATGGCTACACCTTC.

The genes are TRBV20-1 and TRBJ1-5; no firm D call. V gave up 6 bases and J gave up 1 base, with 10 bases separating them. CDR3 length: 13 residues. Germline V gene data show CDR1 as DFQATT and CDR2 as SNEGSKA (reference sequence). The CDR3 protein is CSAVTTSNQPQHF. In nucleotides, the CDR3 is TGCAGTGCCGTAACAACGAGCAATCAGCCCCAGCATTTT.

The chain links TRBV12-3 or TRBV12-4 to TRBJ2-7, with 7 nucleotides matching TRBD1. The CDR3 sequence is 13 residues long. The trim removed 7 bases at V and 4 bases at J, leaving 7 bases unmatched. CDR3 in amino acids: CASKPGQSYEQYF. CDR3 bases: TGTGCCAGCAAACCGGGACAGTCATACGAGCAGTACTTC.

In its sample, this clonotype was seen a few times. J is TRBJ2-3 and V is TRBV29-1; D may correspond to TRBD1 or TRBD2 (5 bases each). Germline loops: CDR1 SQVTM, CDR2 ANQGSEA. Trimming pared 4 bases from V and 2 bases from J, leaving 16 bases between. This CDR3 contains 15 residues. In DNA form, the CDR3 reads TGCAGCGTTGTCCCCGAACTAGGGACCACAGATACGCAGTATTTT. Translated, it gives CSVVPELGTTDTQYF.